The clone carrying this T cell receptor (beta chain) showed up just a few times. Its antigen remains unidentified. The sample is drawn from a study of beta chain features in type 1 diabetes. General study results and limits: Across all four CD4+ subsets, people with type 1 diabetes showed modestly shorter TCRB CDR3s.

The CDR3 extends over 13 amino acids. V was shortened by 4 bases and J by 2 bases, with 9 bases between the two germline ends. CDR1 is SGHRS, CDR2 YFSETQ, per germline. Sequenced material consisted of expressed TCRB transcripts (all of the isolated RNA was reverse transcribed). The method was immunoSEQ multiplex PCR; TCRdb's version includes in-frame clones alone and lacks a portion of them. The top ten hold around 0.9% of the sample, which has about 190,000 clones, 7.8% seen once. This TCR derives from a middle-aged woman with type 1 diabetes. This rearrangement joins TRBV5-1 to TRBJ1-1, with D unresolved. The sequencing input was central memory CD4+ T cells from blood. CDR3 bases: TGCGCCAGCAGCCCCCTAACCAACACTGAAGCTTTCTTT. Amino acids: CASSPLTNTEAFF. The variable domain in full, completed from reference TRBV5-1 and TRBJ1-1, reads KAGVTQTPRYLIKTRGQQVTLSCSPISGHRSVSWYQQTPGQGLQFLFEYFSETQRNKGNFPGRFSGRQFSNSRSEMNVSTLELGDSALYLCASSPLTNTEAFFGQGTRLTVV.